The 26 T cell receptor beta chains presented below share a single source sample, sequenced in a study of T cell responses to AZD1222 COVID-19 vaccine. Generated by immunoSEQ multiplex PCR, the TCRdb table keeps only in-frame clones and is missing some. The sample includes 200,000 or so clones, around 87% of them seen just once. The sample consisted of peripheral blood, taken on day 0 of MenACWY control vaccination. These receptors were taken from an adult in good health.

Points on this clone: The same CDR3 arises from other DNA sequences in this sample as well. This chain joins TRBV28 and TRBJ2-3, with D unresolved. There are 13 residues in the CDR3. The ends were cut back, 3 bases at V and 2 bases at J, with 6 bases in the middle. Per germline, CDR1 MDHEN and CDR2 SYDVKM. CDR3 DNA sequence: TGTGCCAGCAGTTTTAGGGCCACAGATACGCAGTATTTT. This translates into CASSFRATDTQYF.

The J gene is TRBJ2-1, the V gene TRBV6-4, with 12 bases identical to TRBD2. V shed 5 bases, J shed 5 bases, and the junction held 4 bases outside the gene matches. CDR1 is MRHNA, CDR2 SNTAGT, per germline. The CDR3 has 15 amino acids. CDR3 region: CASSRLAGEDNEQFF. Written as DNA, the CDR3 is TGTGCCAGCAGTCGACTAGCGGGGGAGGACAATGAGCAGTTCTTC.

V gene TRBV7-8 combines with J gene TRBJ2-7, with 13 bases matching TRBD2. The junction had 5 bases not matched to a gene; V was cut back by 5 bases and J by 4 bases. The germline gives CDR1 SGHVS, CDR2 FQNEAQ. This CDR3 has 15 amino acids. CDR3 bases: TGTGCCAGCAGCCCACGGGGACTAGCGGGATACGAGCAGTACTTC. This codes for CASSPRGLAGYEQYF.

The chain combines TRBV4-2 with TRBJ1-4; TRBD1 matches at 10 bases. CDR1 and CDR2 from the germline V gene are LGHNA and YNFKEQ. After removal of 0 bases from V and 8 bases from J, the junction contained 3 bases not matched to a gene. This CDR3 has 15 amino acids. CDR3 in DNA: TGTGCCAGCAGCCAAGAAGGACAGGGGGACGAAAAACTGTTTTTT. Amino acids: CASSQEGQGDEKLFF.

The chain has TRBV5-4 and TRBJ2-6; D is unresolved. Trimming left V 0 bases short and J 0 bases short, with 4 bases between. CDR3 length: 15 amino acids. Germline-derived CDR1 and CDR2 are SGHNT and YYREEE (reference sequence). CDR3 protein: CASSLEVSGANVLTF. Written as DNA, the CDR3 is TGTGCCAGCAGCTTGGAGGTCTCTGGGGCCAACGTCCTGACTTTC.

The rearrangement joins TRBV2 to TRBJ2-7; 8 positions match TRBD2. Losses at the gene ends were 2 bases for V and 4 bases for J; bases not matched to a gene: 7. CDR3 length equals 15 residues. Germline V CDR1 and CDR2: SNHLY, FYNNEI. The CDR3 here is CASSEIRAGAYEQYF. CDR3 coding DNA: TGTGCCAGCAGTGAAATTCGAGCGGGAGCTTACGAGCAGTACTTC.

This sequence joins TRBV10-3 and TRBJ1-2; a possible D gene is TRBD1 (5 bases). The germline V gene encodes CDR1 ENHRY and CDR2 SYGVKD. The V gene lost 3 bases and the J gene lost 3 bases, with 8 bases spanning the gap. The CDR3 length is 13 residues. CDR3 sequence: CAISDREDYGYTF. The CDR3 DNA follows: TGTGCCATCAGTGACAGGGAGGACTATGGCTACACCTTC.

This clone was observed a handful of times. V is TRBV7-8 and J is TRBJ1-5; no clear D gene. CDR1 SGHVS and CDR2 FQNEAQ come from the germline V gene. This CDR3 is 15 amino acids long. The V end was cut by 2 bases, the J end by 1 base, with 9 bases between. The CDR3 bases are TGTGCCAGCAGCTTAAAGGACGGAAGCAATCAGCCCCAGCATTTT. Encoded protein: CASSLKDGSNQPQHF.

The genes are TRBV5-1 and TRBJ2-1; perhaps TRBD1 as D (5 bases). This CDR3 is built from 13 residues. Trimming pared 3 bases from V and 4 bases from J, leaving 8 bases between. Per the germline V gene, CDR1 is SGHRS and CDR2 is YFSETQ. The CDR3 spells CASSWQGYNEQFF. The CDR3 DNA reads TGCGCCAGCAGCTGGCAGGGATACAATGAGCAGTTCTTC.

V gene TRBV30 combines with J gene TRBJ2-7, with no clear D. Trimming took 3 bases from V and 2 from J, leaving 8 bases between them. This CDR3 has 12 residues. Germline loops: CDR1 GTSNPN, CDR2 SVGIG (reference sequence). CDR3 region: CAWRTSTYEQYF. The CDR3 bases are TGTGCCTGGAGGACGAGTACCTACGAGCAGTACTTC.

This sequence joins TRBV28 and TRBJ2-3; D assignment may be TRBD1 or TRBD2 (5 bases each). The germline CDR1 and CDR2 sequences are MDHEN and SYDVKM. Trimming stripped 5 bases from V and 5 bases from J, with 14 bases between. This CDR3 contains 14 residues. The DNA of the CDR3 is TGTGCCAGCAGTCCTCGGGGCACTCAAGATACGCAGTATTTT. Protein product: CASSPRGTQDTQYF.

This clone was counted a few times. The chain combines TRBV27 with TRBJ2-7; D might be TRBD1 (6 bases). The length of the CDR3 is 14 residues. Deletions cut 0 bases from V and 5 bases from J, with 11 bases between. Germline V gene lookup returns CDR1 MNHEY and CDR2 SMNVEV (reference sequence). In nucleotides, the CDR3 is TGTGCCAGCAGTTTATCCAGGGGAATCGACGAGCAGTACTTC. Its protein is CASSLSRGIDEQYF.

This chain uses TRBV7-2 with TRBJ1-2; 7 nucleotides align to TRBD1. The V gene's germline CDR1 is SGHTA and CDR2 FQGNSA. The CDR3 is 13 residues long. Germline trimming cut 7 bases from V and 4 bases from J; bases unmatched to any gene: 6. CDR3 in DNA: TGTGCCAGCACCTGGACAGGATCCTATGGCTACACCTTC. Translating gives CASTWTGSYGYTF.

This chain links TRBV7-8 with TRBJ1-1, with D unresolved. V shed 5 bases and J shed 2 bases, with 3 bases lying between them. The length of the CDR3 is 11 residues. CDR1 SGHVS and CDR2 FQNEAQ come from the germline V gene. CDR3 coding DNA: TGTGCCAGCAGCCAAAACACTGAAGCTTTCTTT. Its protein product is CASSQNTEAFF.

The chain has TRBV6-2 or TRBV6-3 and TRBJ2-7; 7 nucleotides align to TRBD2. This CDR3 spans 16 amino acids. The germline CDR1 and CDR2 sequences are MNHEY and SVGEGT. V dropped 6 bases and J dropped 2; count of bases not matched to a gene: 13. CDR3 sequence: CASSMRESAGPYEQYF. CDR3 coding DNA: TGTGCCAGCAGCATGAGGGAGTCAGCGGGACCCTACGAGCAGTACTTC.

The chain combines TRBV2 with TRBJ2-3; 12 nucleotides line up with TRBD2. Germline V CDR1 and CDR2: SNHLY, FYNNEI. The CDR3 length is 16 residues. The V segment lost 7 bases and the J segment 4 bases; nucleotides outside the gene matches: 9. The CDR3 region is CASTIGLAGGPDTQYF. Here the CDR3 DNA reads TGTGCCAGCACTATAGGGCTAGCGGGAGGGCCAGATACGCAGTATTTT.

This chain uses TRBV5-1 with TRBJ2-2, with no clear D. The germline V gene has CDR1 SGHRS and CDR2 YFSETQ. Trimming removed 0 bases at V and 4 bases at J, with 4 bases between. The CDR3 has 13 residues. CDR3 in amino acids: CASSLALTGELFF. CDR3 nucleotide sequence: TGCGCCAGCAGCTTGGCCCTCACCGGGGAGCTGTTTTTT.

V and J are TRBV21-1 and TRBJ1-4. TRBV21-1 is noted as a pseudogene. The CDR3 is 15 residues long. The CDR3 loop reads CASSISWGTNEKLFF. The CDR3 DNA reads as TGTGCCAGCAGCATTAGTTGGGGAACTAATGAAAAACTGTTTTTT.

This clone was counted only a few times. The gene calls are TRBV27 and TRBJ2-7; 7 bases fit TRBD1. The CDR3 sequence is 15 residues long. Germline V gene sequence: CDR1 MNHEY, CDR2 SMNVEV (reference sequence). Trimming cost V 4 bases and J 6 bases; bases outside gene matches: 12. The CDR3: CASSSSRGYYSEQYF. In nucleotides, the CDR3 is TGTGCCAGCAGTTCATCCAGGGGGTACTATTCCGAGCAGTACTTC.

This sequence joins TRBV5-8 and TRBJ1-3, with D hard to call. The CDR3 extends over 15 amino acids. Germline V gives CDR1 SGHTS, CDR2 YDEGEE. V lost 0 bases, J lost 0 bases, and 7 bases lay in between. The CDR3 DNA is TGTGCCAGCAGCTTGGGCCGGAACTCTGGAAACACCATATATTTT. It yields the protein CASSLGRNSGNTIYF.

J is TRBJ1-4 and V is TRBV4-3; D remains ambiguous. CDR3 length: 15 amino acids. Germline V gene data show CDR1 as LGHNA and CDR2 as YSLEER. Trimming removed 2 bases from V and 7 bases from J, with 14 bases in between. The CDR3 protein is CASSQWRQVIEKLFF. The CDR3 region has the DNA TGCGCCAGCAGCCAATGGCGACAAGTAATTGAAAAACTGTTTTTT.

This chain joins TRBV28 and TRBJ2-1; 9 bases agree with TRBD2. CDR1 and CDR2 (germline): MDHEN, SYDVKM. The CDR3 is made up of 18 amino acids. The trim removed 3 bases at V and 5 bases at J, leaving 14 bases unmatched. The CDR3 here is CASSFGTVVRLADNEQFF. In nucleotides, the CDR3 is TGTGCCAGCAGTTTCGGGACCGTCGTGAGACTAGCGGACAATGAGCAGTTCTTC. The full variable domain, completed using reference TRBV28 and TRBJ2-1, is DVKVTQSSRYLVKRTGEKVFLECVQDMDHENMFWYRQDPGLGLRLIYFSYDVKMKEKGDIPEGYSVSREKKERFSLILESASTNQTSMYLCASSFGTVVRLADNEQFFGPGTRLTVL.

V usage is TRBV27 and J usage is TRBJ2-3; maybe TRBD1 (6 bases). The CDR3 length is 17 residues. The V gene's germline CDR1 is MNHEY and CDR2 SMNVEV (reference sequence). The ends were cut back, 6 bases at V and 1 base at J, with 20 bases in the middle. The CDR3 coding sequence is TGTGCCAGCAGCCAACAGGGTGGTGGGGGCCGCACAGATACGCAGTATTTT. Amino acid sequence: CASSQQGGGGRTDTQYF.

The rearrangement links TRBV7-9 to TRBJ2-6; D is undetermined. Trimming removed 5 bases at V and 0 bases at J, with 8 bases between. The CDR3 extends over 15 amino acids. Per the germline V gene, CDR1 is SEHNR and CDR2 is FQNEAQ (reference sequence). The CDR3: CASSPLDSGANVLTF. The CDR3 region has the DNA TGTGCCAGCAGCCCTCTTGACTCTGGGGCCAACGTCCTGACTTTC.

The rearrangement uses TRBV9 and TRBJ1-4; D may be TRBD1 (6 bases). CDR1 is SGDLS, CDR2 YYNGEE, per germline. The CDR3 is made up of 15 amino acids. V lost 0 bases to trimming and J lost 1 base, with 7 bases between them. CDR3 sequence: CASSVGGLTNEKLFF. CDR3 DNA: TGTGCCAGCAGCGTAGGGGGGCTAACTAATGAAAAACTGTTTTTT.

The chain carries TRBV2 and TRBJ1-3, with D tentatively TRBD1 (6 bases). The CDR3 covers 14 residues. Per germline, CDR1 SNHLY and CDR2 FYNNEI. Trimming took 10 bases from V and 2 from J, leaving 15 bases between them. As DNA, the CDR3 is TGTGCCACCCCACAGGGAAGCGCTGGAAACACCATATATTTT. This gives the protein CATPQGSAGNTIYF. The entire variable domain, with the rest obtained from reference TRBV2 and TRBJ1-3, is as follows: EPEVTQTPSHQVTQMGQEVILRCVPISNHLYFYWYRQILGQKVEFLVSFYNNEISEKSEIFDDQFSVERPDGSNFTLKIRSTKLEDSAMYFCATPQGSAGNTIYFGEGSWLTVV.